These 3 T cell receptor beta chains originate from one sample sequenced in a study of T cell responses to AZD1222 COVID-19 vaccine. Some clones are missing from TCRdb's copy, which holds only in-frame ones; the method was immunoSEQ multiplex PCR. Of more than 100,000 clones in the sample, 92% are singletons; the top ten hold around 8%. The material was peripheral blood, obtained 28 days after the second AZD1222 dose. The receptors were gathered from an adult who received the AZD1222 COVID-19 vaccine.

The chain links TRBV4-2 to TRBJ2-6, with a possible D match to TRBD1 (5 bases). The CDR3 sequence is 16 residues long. V was trimmed by 0 bases and J by 1 base, leaving 7 bases between them. CDR1 is LGHNA, CDR2 YNFKEQ, per germline. The CDR3 DNA follows: TGTGCCAGCAGCCAAGAAAGGGGTTCTGGGGCCAACGTCCTGACTTTC. Its translation: CASSQERGSGANVLTF.

The chain recombines TRBV25-1 with TRBJ2-5; perhaps TRBD2 as D (6 bases). In germline, CDR1 is MGHDK, CDR2 SYGVNS. The ends were cut back, 4 bases at V and 3 bases at J, with 15 bases in the middle. This CDR3 spans 15 amino acids. The DNA for the CDR3 is TGTGCCAGCAGTGCCACCGGGACTCCAGAAGAGACCCAGTACTTC. Protein sequence: CASSATGTPEETQYF.

The chain combines TRBV19 with TRBJ1-2, with 7 nucleotides matching TRBD1. The length of the CDR3 is 16 residues. CDR1 and CDR2 from the germline V gene are LNHDA and SQIVND (reference sequence). The V gene end was trimmed by 3 bases and the J gene end by 0 bases; junction bases not matched to a gene: 7. CDR3 region: CASSIGQGQPNYGYTF. The CDR3 DNA sequence: TGTGCCAGTAGTATTGGTCAGGGACAGCCTAACTATGGCTACACCTTC. Drawing the rest from reference TRBV19 and TRBJ1-2, the complete variable domain is DGGITQSPKYLFRKEGQNVTLSCEQNLNHDAMYWYRQDPGQGLRLIYYSQIVNDFQKGDIAEGYSVSREKKESFPLTVTSAQKNPTAFYLCASSIGQGQPNYGYTFGSGTRLTVV.